Presented here are 32 T cell receptor beta chains from one specimen sequenced in a study of blood T cell repertoires in COVID-19. TCRdb's table, derived via immunoSEQ multiplex PCR, lists solely in-frame clones and lacks some. Of roughly 310,000 clones listed, roughly 90% were seen once; the top ten hold less than 3.5%. Sequencing was performed on peripheral blood. The receptors stem from a woman in her 30s with COVID-19, enrolled during active disease.

The chain recombines TRBV5-8 with TRBJ2-4; tentatively, D is TRBD2 (6 bases). V lost 0 bases, J lost 3 bases, and 7 bases lay in between. The CDR3 has 14 amino acids. From germline, CDR1 is SGHTS and CDR2 YDEGEE. The CDR3 here is CASSLGGGKNIQYF. The CDR3 nucleotides read TGTGCCAGCAGCTTGGGGGGAGGCAAAAACATTCAGTACTTC.

This chain joins TRBV11-2 and TRBJ1-1; D remains unclear. Germline V CDR1 and CDR2: SGHAT, FQNNGV. Trimming took 1 base from V and 8 from J, leaving 8 bases between them. The CDR3 extends over 12 amino acids. CDR3 DNA sequence: TGTGCCAGCAGCTTAGCGTCGACAGAAGCTTTCTTT. It encodes CASSLASTEAFF.

The count of this clone is one. The CDR3, as DNA: TGTGCCAGCAGCTTAGCATCGGGGGGTTCGAACACCGGGGAGCTGTTTTTT. Its protein product is CASSLASGGSNTGELFF. The chain combines TRBV7-6 with TRBJ2-2; 7 nucleotides line up with TRBD2. V trimming: 0 bases; J trimming: 0 bases; junction bases outside the gene matches: 4. There are 17 residues in the CDR3. Germline V CDR1 and CDR2: SGHVS, FNYEAQ.

This clone has just one count. One end of the junction varies from germline; a read error may be responsible. The chain carries TRBV6-6 and TRBJ1-5, with 11 bases identical to TRBD1. This CDR3 is 14 amino acids long. Germline V gives CDR1 MNHNY, CDR2 SVGAGI (reference sequence). CDR3 bases: TGTGCCAGCAGATGGACAGGGGGCGATCAGTCCCAGCATTTT. It encodes CASRWTGGDQSQHF.

This chain joins TRBV19 and TRBJ1-4; TRBD1 might be the D (5 bases). The V end was cut by 5 bases, the J end by 2 bases, with 9 bases between. The CDR3 is 14 amino acids. CDR1 and CDR2 (germline): LNHDA, SQIVND (reference sequence). This chain's CDR3 is CASSQGTTNEKLFF. The CDR3 bases are TGTGCCAGTAGTCAGGGTACGACTAATGAAAAACTGTTTTTT.

This clone came up once. The chain is built from TRBV5-1 and TRBJ2-3, with 8 bases lining up with TRBD2. The V segment lost 6 bases and the J segment 4 bases; nucleotides outside the gene matches: 19. This CDR3 comprises 18 residues. The germline CDR1 and CDR2 sequences are SGHRS and YFSETQ. The CDR3 DNA reads TGCGCCAGCAACCTCTACCCAGCTACGAGCGGGAGTGCAGATACGCAGTATTTT. Protein sequence: CASNLYPATSGSADTQYF. Drawing the rest from reference TRBV5-1 and TRBJ2-3, the complete variable domain is KAGVTQTPRYLIKTRGQQVTLSCSPISGHRSVSWYQQTPGQGLQFLFEYFSETQRNKGNFPGRFSGRQFSNSRSEMNVSTLELGDSALYLCASNLYPATSGSADTQYFGPGTRLTVL.

The CDR3 nucleotides read TGTGCTAGTGGTCGATCACAGGGTTTCCCCTCCTACGAGCAGTACTTC. Translation: CASGRSQGFPSYEQYF. This chain links TRBV12-5 with TRBJ2-7; a possible D gene is TRBD1 (6 bases). The CDR3 spans 16 residues. Deletions cut 5 bases from V and 0 bases from J, with 17 bases between. Germline assignment: CDR1 LGHNT and CDR2 FRNRAP. The whole variable domain, remainder taken from reference TRBV12-5 and TRBJ2-7, is DARVTQTPRHKVTEMGQEVTMRCQPILGHNTVFWYRQTMMQGLELLAYFRNRAPLDDSGMPKDRFSAEMPDATLATLKIQPSEPRDSAVYFCASGRSQGFPSYEQYFGPGTRLTVT.

This clone was seen repeatedly, ten times or more. This rearrangement joins TRBV16 to TRBJ1-1; no definite D call. The CDR3 spans 12 residues. Trimming pared 3 bases from V and 6 bases from J, leaving 8 bases between. Germline V CDR1 and CDR2: KGHSY, FQNENV. CDR3 in DNA: TGTGCCAGCAGCCACCAGGCATCTGAAGCTTTCTTT. Translating gives CASSHQASEAFF.

This chain links TRBV7-6 with TRBJ2-7, with D possibly TRBD1 on 5 matching bases. V was clipped by 4 bases and J by 6 bases, with 19 bases between them. Germline V gene lookup returns CDR1 SGHVS and CDR2 FNYEAQ. The CDR3 length is 15 residues. The CDR3 nucleotides are TGTGCCAGCAGCTCATCCGAGGCAGGGTCGGGCGAGCAGTACTTC. Its protein is CASSSSEAGSGEQYF.

The chain is built from TRBV11-2 and TRBJ2-7; the match to TRBD2 covers 10 bases. CDR1 and CDR2 (germline): SGHAT, FQNNGV. This CDR3 is 15 amino acids long. V gave up 5 bases and J gave up 2 bases; unmatched junction bases: 6. The CDR3 nucleotides are TGTGCCAGCAGCAGAAGGACTAGCGGCGCCTACGAGCAGTACTTC. Translating gives CASSRRTSGAYEQYF.

This rearrangement joins TRBV3-1 (or the pseudogene TRBV3-2) to TRBJ2-1; no definite D call. The CDR3 contains 12 residues. Trimming cost V 6 bases and J 9 bases, with 12 bases left between them. The germline V gene encodes CDR1 LGHDT and CDR2 YNNKEL (reference sequence). The CDR3 nucleotides read TGTGCCAGCAGTATAAGTCGCGGTGAGCAGTTCTTC. This translates into CASSISRGEQFF.

V gene TRBV5-1 combines with J gene TRBJ2-5; TRBD2 agrees at 7 bases. V shed 3 bases and J 1 base; nucleotides not matched to a gene: 15. Germline V gene lookup returns CDR1 SGHRS and CDR2 YFSETQ. CDR3 length: 18 amino acids. The CDR3 region has the DNA TGCGCCAGCAGCTCCGCCGTTGGCGGGAGAACGTTCCAAGAGACCCAGTACTTC. Translated, it gives CASSSAVGGRTFQETQYF. Based on the CDR3 plus reference TRBV5-1 and TRBJ2-5, the full variable domain is KAGVTQTPRYLIKTRGQQVTLSCSPISGHRSVSWYQQTPGQGLQFLFEYFSETQRNKGNFPGRFSGRQFSNSRSEMNVSTLELGDSALYLCASSSAVGGRTFQETQYFGPGTRLLVL.

The chain recombines TRBV2 with TRBJ1-3; D uncertain. In germline, CDR1 is SNHLY, CDR2 FYNNEI. V lost 6 bases and J 0 bases, leaving 9 bases between the germline ends. The CDR3 has 14 residues. The CDR3: CASRGLLSGNTIYF. As DNA, the CDR3 is TGTGCCAGCAGGGGCCTCCTCTCTGGAAACACCATATATTTT. The whole variable domain, filled in from reference TRBV2 and TRBJ1-3, reads EPEVTQTPSHQVTQMGQEVILRCVPISNHLYFYWYRQILGQKVEFLVSFYNNEISEKSEIFDDQFSVERPDGSNFTLKIRSTKLEDSAMYFCASRGLLSGNTIYFGEGSWLTVV.

V is TRBV7-2 and J is TRBJ2-7, with D perhaps matching TRBD2 (6 bases). V was trimmed by 4 bases and J by 6 bases, leaving 16 bases between them. The CDR3 covers 14 residues. Germline loops: CDR1 SGHTA, CDR2 FQGNSA. CDR3 loop: CASSWRGGTGEQYF. The DNA for the CDR3 is TGTGCCAGCAGCTGGCGAGGCGGGACCGGCGAGCAGTACTTC.

This rearrangement joins TRBV24-1 to TRBJ2-1, with 8 nucleotides matching TRBD2. The trim removed 0 bases at V and 6 bases at J, leaving 6 bases unmatched. The CDR3 is 16 amino acids. The germline gives CDR1 KGHDR, CDR2 SFDVKD. The CDR3 DNA sequence: TGTGCCACCAGTGATTTGCGTCTAGCGGGTACCAATGAGCAGTTCTTC. As protein: CATSDLRLAGTNEQFF.

The chain combines TRBV5-4 with TRBJ2-3, with 7 bases that match TRBD1. Per germline, CDR1 SGHNT and CDR2 YYREEE (reference sequence). After removal of 4 bases from V and 4 bases from J, the junction contained 12 bases not matched to a gene. This CDR3 has 16 amino acids. The CDR3 region is CASSGQVTWGADTQYF. CDR3 sequence (DNA): TGTGCCAGCAGCGGACAGGTGACCTGGGGCGCAGATACGCAGTATTTT.

V gene TRBV29-1 combines with J gene TRBJ1-1; D is unclear. Germline CDR1 SQVTM, CDR2 ANQGSEA. The length of the CDR3 is 9 residues. Trimming cost V 6 bases and J 11 bases, with 10 bases left between them. The chain's CDR3 is CSVPGGAFF. Here the CDR3 DNA reads TGCAGCGTCCCGGGTGGGGCTTTCTTT.

CDR3 bases: TGTGCCATCAGTGCAGACAACGAGCAGTACTTC. Translating it yields CAISADNEQYF. The rearrangement uses TRBV10-3 and TRBJ2-7; no firm D call. Germline CDR1 ENHRY, CDR2 SYGVKD. V lost 4 bases to trimming and J lost 5 bases, with 6 bases between them. This CDR3 is 11 amino acids long.

This chain connects TRBV21-1 to TRBJ2-1; TRBD2, as called in the table, went unchecked against the DNA. TRBV21-1 is a pseudogene. The CDR3 spans 16 residues. CDR3 residues: CASSKGGLAAYNEQFF. The CDR3 nucleotides read TGTGCCAGCAGCAAAGGTGGTCTAGCGGCCTACAATGAGCAGTTCTTC.

The chain employs TRBV18 and TRBJ1-4; maybe TRBD1 (5 bases). The CDR3 loop spans 13 amino acids. CDR1 is KGHSH and CDR2 is LQKENI in the germline V gene. The CDR3 loop is CASGRGTNEKLFF. The CDR3 DNA reads TGTGCATCCGGGCGGGGGACGAATGAAAAACTGTTTTTT.

Here the CDR3 DNA reads TGTGCCAGCAGCTCAGAGGGACTAGCGGTAGATACGCAGTATTTT. Its translation: CASSSEGLAVDTQYF. The chain is built from TRBV9 and TRBJ2-3; 11 bases are shared with TRBD2. Germline assignment: CDR1 SGDLS and CDR2 YYNGEE. J was trimmed by 5 bases and V by 4 bases; bases with no gene match: 6. This CDR3 comprises 15 residues.

The chain joins TRBV2 to TRBJ2-1, with 10 bases that match TRBD1. CDR1 is SNHLY and CDR2 is FYNNEI in the germline V gene. The junction had 3 bases not matched to a gene; V was cut back by 4 bases and J by 9 bases. The CDR3 sequence is 13 residues long. CDR3 nucleotide sequence: TGTGCCAGCAGTGGGGGACAGGGGACTGAGCAGTTCTTC. As protein: CASSGGQGTEQFF.

This chain connects TRBV28 to TRBJ2-1; the D is unclear. Trimming cost V 4 bases and J 6 bases, with 7 bases left between them. Looked up from germline, CDR1 is MDHEN and CDR2 is SYDVKM. The CDR3 is 12 amino acids. CDR3 residues: CASSSRSNEQFF. Here the CDR3 DNA reads TGTGCCAGCAGTTCCCGGAGCAATGAGCAGTTCTTC.

The genes are TRBV4-1 and TRBJ2-3, with a weak D call TRBD1 (6 bases). The CDR3 is 14 residues long. Trimming removed 3 bases from V and 3 bases from J, with 10 bases in between. Germline-derived CDR1 and CDR2 are MGHRA and YSYEKL. As DNA, the CDR3 is TGCGCCAGCAGCCAGTTGACAGGTACAGATACGCAGTATTTT. It translates to CASSQLTGTDTQYF.

The chain carries TRBV15 and TRBJ2-7, with 11 bases identical to TRBD2. CDR3 length equals 15 residues. Germline assignment: CDR1 LNHNV and CDR2 YYDKDF (reference sequence). The junction had 5 bases not matched to a gene; V was cut back by 4 bases and J by 3 bases. This CDR3 is CATSNLAGGFYEQYF. For the CDR3, the DNA is TGTGCCACCAGCAACCTAGCGGGAGGATTCTACGAGCAGTACTTC.

This chain uses TRBV10-2 with TRBJ1-2, with 9 bases fitting TRBD1. The CDR3 runs to 13 residues. V was pared by 8 bases and J by 1 base, with 2 bases of the junction left unmatched. CDR1 and CDR2 (germline): WSHSY, SAAADI. CDR3 residues: CASWDRDNYGYTF. The CDR3 DNA reads TGCGCCAGCTGGGACAGGGATAACTATGGCTACACCTTC.

This chain links TRBV27 with TRBJ2-3; a weak D match, TRBD2 (6 bases). The CDR3 spans 14 residues. The V gene's germline CDR1 is MNHEY and CDR2 SMNVEV (reference sequence). V lost 5 bases and J lost 6, with 15 bases in between. Written as DNA, the CDR3 is TGTGCCAGCAGTATCGGGAGTCCTTTTGATACGCAGTATTTT. Protein sequence: CASSIGSPFDTQYF.

This chain connects TRBV27 to TRBJ1-5; D might be TRBD1 (6 bases). The germline V gene encodes CDR1 MNHEY and CDR2 SMNVEV (reference sequence). V lost 7 bases and J lost 4, with 11 bases in between. This CDR3 spans 13 amino acids. The CDR3 protein is CASIIGGNQPQHF. In DNA, the CDR3 is TGTGCCAGCATTATAGGGGGAAATCAGCCCCAGCATTTT.

The rearrangement links TRBV19 to TRBJ1-4; TRBD1 matches at 8 bases. The trim removed 3 bases at V and 4 bases at J, leaving 7 bases unmatched. Germline V gene data show CDR1 as LNHDA and CDR2 as SQIVND (reference sequence). The CDR3 is 16 amino acids. This CDR3 is CASSIRRGPDNEKLFF. CDR3 DNA: TGTGCCAGTAGTATTCGCAGGGGGCCAGATAATGAAAAACTGTTTTTT. The full variable domain, completed using reference TRBV19 and TRBJ1-4, is DGGITQSPKYLFRKEGQNVTLSCEQNLNHDAMYWYRQDPGQGLRLIYYSQIVNDFQKGDIAEGYSVSREKKESFPLTVTSAQKNPTAFYLCASSIRRGPDNEKLFFGSGTQLSVL.

The chain couples TRBV6-6 to TRBJ1-5, with unresolved D. The length of the CDR3 is 16 residues. V lost 5 bases, J lost 4 bases, and 18 bases lay in between. Germline-derived CDR1 and CDR2 are MNHNY and SVGAGI (reference sequence). Here the CDR3 DNA reads TGTGCCAGCAGTCCTGGGGAGGTAATGGGGAATCAGCCCCAGCATTTT. Translation gives CASSPGEVMGNQPQHF.

CDR3 nucleotide sequence: TGTGCCAGCAGCCAGACCGGGACAGGGATGAACACTGAAGCTTTCTTT. This encodes CASSQTGTGMNTEAFF. The chain is built from TRBV14 and TRBJ1-1, with 9 bases that match TRBD1. From germline, CDR1 is SGHDN and CDR2 FVKESK. There are 16 residues in the CDR3. The junction had 5 bases not matched to a gene; V was cut back by 3 bases and J by 0 bases.

This rearrangement joins TRBV5-1 to TRBJ1-1, with D hard to call. The CDR3 contains 14 residues. Looked up from germline, CDR1 is SGHRS and CDR2 is YFSETQ. V lost 1 base to trimming and J lost 2 bases, with 9 bases between them. CDR3 residues: CASSLFEGNTEAFF. The CDR3 DNA is TGCGCCAGCAGCTTGTTTGAGGGTAACACTGAAGCTTTCTTT.